This TCR beta chain was captured by sequencing in a study of blood T cell repertoires in COVID-19 (dated by TCRdb to about 2020). Context from the whole study: Samples covering the acute and convalescent phases of COVID-19 were provided by collaborators in the United States, Italy and Spain. The prospective study material was composed of cDNA or gDNA derived from T cells, B-cell-depleted T cells, or PBMCs. The repertoires were released in a freely available public database intended as a resource for research on the immune response to SARS-CoV-2. Deeply sampled blood TCRbeta repertoires from subjects exposed to, actively infected with, or recovered from COVID-19 were included in the dataset. Where HLA class I and class II types were available, the types were taken from metadata supplied by the sample provider, not from assay-based typing. Samples came from the ongoing ImmuneRACE study (first 160 participants) plus 1,254 subjects from 6 global collaborators. Nearly every sample came with metadata listing a de-identified subject ID, COVID-19 status, age in years and sex.

Participants in the prospective study were aged about 18 to 89 years, lived in 20 to 30 United States geographic areas, and enrolled through a virtual design. In the prospective study, cohorts were assigned on the basis of participant-reported clinical history obtained from a screening survey and a study questionnaire. Recovered participants in ImmuneRACE Cohort 3 were defined as having two consecutive negative NP/OP PCR tests, clearance from a healthcare professional, or resolution of symptoms. In the prospective study, whole blood, serum and a nasopharyngeal or oropharyngeal swab were collected from each participant by mobile phlebotomists. Additional blood draws and questionnaires over an approximately two-month period could optionally be provided by prospective study participants. Before DNA extraction, blood samples from the prospective study were shipped at room temperature or frozen. Concerning this clone: What this receptor recognizes is not known. Per-nucleotide qualities are absent, and no much larger clonotype sits a single base away.

Counted from cysteine to phenylalanine, this CDR3 has 16 amino acids. The only DNA kept is the CDR3, 48 bases in frame from the first base. Trimming takes 5 bases off V and 4 bases off J; junction bases not matched to a gene: 8. The germline V gene specifies KGHSH as CDR1 and LQKENI as CDR2. TCRbeta CDR3 regions were amplified from genomic DNA by means of the immunoSEQ Assay, a bias-controlled multiplex PCR. The original methods were these. Within the assay, amplification of reference gene primers was used to estimate how many nucleated cells each sample contained. To quantify the absolute abundance of each unique TCRbeta CDR3 rearrangement, sequence reads were collapsed and filtered. For each sample, productive Simpson clonality was calculated as the square root of Simpson's diversity index across productive rearrangements. The source is immuneACCESS, and TCRdb retained only in-frame sequences with V and J called. Part of the clones is not carried over; for the studies checked, unresolved V genes explain less than half of this, and the remainder is unexplained. V, J and clone size were drawn from that table, and D and trimming were deduced from the DNA. In all, the sample holds 250,000 to 350,000 clones, and around 87% of those were seen once. The ten top clones hold about 5.4% of the sample.

Broad study findings and their caveats: The amount of clinical and demographic metadata varied by source and participant and was provided uncurated.

This clonotype was obtained from a woman aged 30 to 39 who had recovered from COVID-19. The chain joins TRBV18 to TRBJ2-1, with 10 junctional bases fitting TRBD2. Sequenced material: PBMCs or T cells enriched from blood (not recorded which). The bases are TGTGCCAGCTCAGCATCTAGCGGGGGTGTATACAATGAGCAGTTCTTC. Translated, this gives CASSASSGGVYNEQFF.